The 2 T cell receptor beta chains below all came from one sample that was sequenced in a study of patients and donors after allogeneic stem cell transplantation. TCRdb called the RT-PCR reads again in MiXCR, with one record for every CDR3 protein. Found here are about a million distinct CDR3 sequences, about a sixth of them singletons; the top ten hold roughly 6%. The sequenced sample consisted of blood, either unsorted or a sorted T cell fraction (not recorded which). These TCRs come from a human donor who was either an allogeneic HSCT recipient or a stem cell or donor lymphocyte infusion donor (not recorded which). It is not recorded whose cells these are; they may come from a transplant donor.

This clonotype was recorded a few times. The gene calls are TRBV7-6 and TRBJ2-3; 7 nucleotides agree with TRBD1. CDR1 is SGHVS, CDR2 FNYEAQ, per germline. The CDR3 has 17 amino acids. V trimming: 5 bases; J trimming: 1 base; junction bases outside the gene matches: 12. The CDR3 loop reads CASSQDFPGTGTDTQYF. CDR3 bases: TGTGCCAGCAGCCAGGATTTTCCCGGGACAGGCACAGATACGCAGTATTTT.

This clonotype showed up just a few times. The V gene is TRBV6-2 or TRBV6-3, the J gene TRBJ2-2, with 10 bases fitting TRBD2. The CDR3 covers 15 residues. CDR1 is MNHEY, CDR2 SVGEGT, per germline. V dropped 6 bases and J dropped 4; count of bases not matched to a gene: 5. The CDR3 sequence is CASRDLAGGTGELFF. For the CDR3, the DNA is TGTGCCAGCAGGGATTTAGCGGGGGGCACCGGGGAGCTGTTTTTT.